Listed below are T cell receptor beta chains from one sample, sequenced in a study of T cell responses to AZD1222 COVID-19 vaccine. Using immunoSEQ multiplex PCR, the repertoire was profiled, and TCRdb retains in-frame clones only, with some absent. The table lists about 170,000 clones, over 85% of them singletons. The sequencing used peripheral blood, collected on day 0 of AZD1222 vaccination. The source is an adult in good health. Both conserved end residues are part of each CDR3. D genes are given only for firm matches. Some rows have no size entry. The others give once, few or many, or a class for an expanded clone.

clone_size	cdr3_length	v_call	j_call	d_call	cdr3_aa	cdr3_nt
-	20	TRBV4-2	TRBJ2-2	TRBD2	CASSQAVTSGESATTGELFF	TGTGCCAGCAGCCAAGCAGTGACTAGCGGGGAATCAGCCACCACCGGGGAGCTGTTTTTT
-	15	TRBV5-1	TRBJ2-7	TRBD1	CASSYGTGPNHEQYF	TGCGCCAGCAGCTACGGGACAGGTCCGAACCACGAGCAGTACTTC
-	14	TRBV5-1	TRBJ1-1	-	CASSLPGSGTEAFF	TGCGCCAGCAGCTTGCCAGGATCGGGGACTGAAGCTTTCTTT
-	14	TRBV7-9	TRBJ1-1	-	CASSNWTPNTEAFF	TGTGCCAGCAGCAATTGGACTCCTAACACTGAAGCTTTCTTT
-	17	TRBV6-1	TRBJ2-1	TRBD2	CASSEGLAGGWGNEQFF	TGTGCCAGCAGTGAAGGGCTAGCGGGAGGCTGGGGTAATGAGCAGTTCTTC
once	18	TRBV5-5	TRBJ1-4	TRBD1	CASSPTPGQGGMREKLFF	TGTGCCAGCAGCCCTACTCCGGGACAGGGAGGTATGCGTGAAAAACTGTTTTTT
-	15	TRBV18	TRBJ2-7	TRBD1	CASSHKQGATYEQYF	TGTGCCAGCTCACACAAACAGGGGGCTACCTACGAGCAGTACTTC
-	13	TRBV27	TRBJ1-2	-	CASSIGGSYGYTF	TGTGCCAGCAGTATCGGCGGATCCTATGGCTACACCTTC
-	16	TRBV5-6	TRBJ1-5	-	CASSLWKGWGNQPQHF	TGTGCCAGCAGCTTGTGGAAGGGATGGGGCAATCAGCCCCAGCATTTT
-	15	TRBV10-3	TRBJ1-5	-	CAISEGVDSNQPQHF	TGTGCCATCAGTGAGGGGGTAGATAGCAATCAGCCCCAGCATTTT